These 8 T cell receptor beta chains were all obtained from the same sample, sequenced in a study of T cells in Graves' hyperthyroidism and ophthalmopathy (dated by TCRdb to about 2019). Libraries came from multiplex PCR. Data came from an Illumina HiSeq 2000. The TCR beta CDR3 regions were amplified from RNA transcripts. The first round of RT-PCR for the TCR CDR3 was performed with the HTBI primer set and the Qiagen OneStep RT-PCR kit. Starting from the raw public reads, TCRdb applied fastp trimming at Q25, assembled clones with MiXCR and retained in-frame beta chains. Merged by CDR3 protein, the rows form single entries marked with the most common genes and DNA. The sample records a few hundred thousand distinct CDR3 sequences, roughly 50% of which are singletons. Together, the top ten hold around 8% of the sample. Sequencing was done on a sample of peripheral blood or thyroid tissue (not recorded which). All receptors derive from a woman aged 18 to 35 with Graves' hyperthyroidism.

The chain has TRBV20-1 and TRBJ2-5; the D gene is possibly TRBD2 (6 bases). V was pared by 0 bases and J by 1 base, with 15 bases between. The CDR3 sequence is 16 residues long. Germline CDR1 and CDR2: DFQATT and SNEGSKA (reference sequence). CDR3 sequence (DNA): TGCAGTGCTAGAGATATCGGGGGTTTGAGCCAAGAGACCCAGTACTTC. It specifies CSARDIGGLSQETQYF.

The V gene is TRBV5-8, the J gene TRBJ1-3; 7 bases are shared with TRBD1. The junction had 12 bases not matched to a gene; V was cut back by 4 bases and J by 2 bases. Per germline, CDR1 SGHTS and CDR2 YDEGEE. The CDR3 contains 17 residues. The CDR3 DNA is TGTGCCAGCAGCCTTGACAGGGTCGACAGTGCTGGAAACACCATATATTTT. Its translation is CASSLDRVDSAGNTIYF.

This clonotype showed up many times. The genes are TRBV12-3 or TRBV12-4 and TRBJ2-7; tentative D call: TRBD2 (6 bases). V dropped 7 bases and J dropped 5 bases, with 15 bases sitting between them. The CDR3 consists of 13 residues. CDR3 loop: CASNWDGGDEQYF. The CDR3 DNA follows: TGTGCCAGCAACTGGGACGGAGGGGACGAGCAGTACTTC.

This clonotype was seen at least ten times. This chain connects TRBV7-6 to TRBJ2-7; D might be TRBD2 (6 bases). This CDR3 comprises 12 residues. Germline CDR1 is SGHVS and CDR2 is FNYEAQ. Trimming took 5 bases from V and 3 from J, leaving 8 bases between them. For the CDR3, the DNA is TGTGCCAGCAGCGCCGGGGGCTACGAGCAGTACTTC. Its translation: CASSAGGYEQYF.

The count of this clonotype is one. The rearrangement links TRBV12-3 or TRBV12-4 to TRBJ2-3; 7 nucleotides line up with TRBD1. This CDR3 comprises 17 residues. Trimming took 11 bases from V and 2 from J; bases not matched to a gene: 19. CDR3: CAGQGTEQEVDTDTQYF. The CDR3 nucleotides are TGTGCCGGACAAGGGACAGAGCAAGAAGTGGACACAGATACGCAGTATTTT.

The CDR3 spells CASRLLAGGRYEQYF. The CDR3 DNA sequence: TGTGCCAGCAGGCTACTAGCGGGAGGGCGCTACGAGCAGTACTTC. The chain has TRBV2 and TRBJ2-7; TRBD2 matches 13 bases. The ends lost 6 bases at V and 3 bases at J; junction bases unmatched: 5. From germline, CDR1 is SNHLY and CDR2 FYNNEI. This CDR3 has 15 residues. The entire variable domain, with the rest obtained from reference TRBV2 and TRBJ2-7, is as follows: EPEVTQTPSHQVTQMGQEVILRCVPISNHLYFYWYRQILGQKVEFLVSFYNNEISEKSEIFDDQFSVERPDGSNFTLKIRSTKLEDSAMYFCASRLLAGGRYEQYFGPGTRLTVT.

V and J are TRBV29-1 and TRBJ2-7; the match to TRBD2 covers 7 bases. CDR3 length: 12 amino acids. Germline values: CDR1 SQVTM, CDR2 ANQGSEA. V lost 7 bases to trimming and J lost 3 bases; unmatched junction nucleotides: 6. The DNA of the CDR3 is TGCAGCGGACTGGCGGGAGTCTACGAGCAGTACTTC. Translated, it gives CSGLAGVYEQYF.

This clonotype was counted between two and nine times. The chain employs TRBV20-1 and TRBJ2-3, with 7 bases fitting TRBD2. Looked up from germline, CDR1 is DFQATT and CDR2 is SNEGSKA (reference sequence). The V segment lost 0 bases and the J segment 0 bases; nucleotides outside the gene matches: 6. The CDR3 loop spans 16 amino acids. CDR3 nucleotide sequence: TGCAGTGCTAGAGATAATGCGGGAGTTAGCACAGATACGCAGTATTTT. It translates to CSARDNAGVSTDTQYF.